A single sample is the source of the 17 T cell receptor beta chains below, sequenced in a study of early T cells in non-severe SARS-CoV-2 infection. TCRdb analysed the 5' RACE reads with MiXCR anew, one entry per CDR3 protein. The table shows roughly 41,000 distinct CDR3 sequences, with more than 4.5% occurring only once. Sample: whole blood, taken at baseline. The receptors originated from an adult who was a healthcare worker with PCR-confirmed SARS-CoV-2 infection or an uninfected control (not recorded which).

As DNA, the CDR3 is TGTGCCTGGGATCGAGGGACAGGGGATTCACCCCTCCACTTT. Translated, it gives CAWDRGTGDSPLHF. The J gene is TRBJ1-6, the V gene TRBV30; TRBD1 matches 10 bases. With V trimmed by 5 bases and J by 8 bases, 6 bases remained unmatched. The CDR3 contains 14 residues. From germline, CDR1 is GTSNPN and CDR2 SVGIG (reference sequence).

This clonotype occurred many times. The V gene is TRBV20-1, the J gene TRBJ2-5; TRBD2 aligns across 11 bases. With 2 bases clipped from V and 4 bases from J, the junction kept 9 bases outside the gene matches. This CDR3 comprises 16 residues. The germline V gene has CDR1 DFQATT and CDR2 SNEGSKA (reference sequence). In nucleotides, the CDR3 is TGCAGTGCTAGAATATCTAGCGGGAGGATTCCAGAGACCCAGTACTTC. Translating it yields CSARISSGRIPETQYF.

This clonotype has ten or more counts. The chain uses TRBV5-5 and TRBJ1-1, with D tentatively TRBD1 (5 bases). The germline V gene has CDR1 SGHKS and CDR2 YYEKEE (reference sequence). The CDR3 sequence is 13 residues long. Trimming took 0 bases from V and 5 from J, leaving 8 bases between them. CDR3: CASSLEGWTEAFF. The CDR3 DNA is TGTGCCAGCAGCTTGGAGGGGTGGACTGAAGCTTTCTTT. The variable domain in full, completed from reference TRBV5-5 and TRBJ1-1, reads DAGVTQSPTHLIKTRGQQVTLRCSPISGHKSVSWYQQVLGQGPQFIFQYYEKEERGRGNFPDRFSARQFPNYSSELNVNALLLGDSALYLCASSLEGWTEAFFGQGTRLTVV.

This clonotype was picked up many times. The V call is TRBV9, the J call TRBJ2-2; 9 bases align to TRBD1. The V gene end was trimmed by 6 bases and the J gene end by 3 bases; junction bases not matched to a gene: 6. The CDR3 has 15 residues. From germline, CDR1 is SGDLS and CDR2 YYNGEE. CDR3: CASNTGTGYTGELFF. The CDR3 DNA follows: TGTGCCAGCAACACTGGGACAGGGTACACCGGGGAGCTGTTTTTT.

The sample holds a few counts of this clonotype. V and J are TRBV18 and TRBJ2-7, with D possibly TRBD2 on 5 matching bases. The CDR3 has 15 residues. CDR1 and CDR2 from the germline V gene are KGHSH and LQKENI. The ends were cut back, 3 bases at V and 2 bases at J, with 14 bases in the middle. CDR3 region: CASSPRTSQTYEQYF. The DNA for the CDR3 is TGTGCCAGCTCACCTCGGACTTCTCAAACCTACGAGCAGTACTTC.

Many counts were recorded for this clonotype. CDR3 sequence: CASSLDRAGANVLTF. In DNA, the CDR3 is TGTGCCAGCAGCCTGGACCGGGCCGGGGCCAACGTCCTGACTTTC. This chain connects TRBV11-2 to TRBJ2-6, with no clear D. The germline V gene has CDR1 SGHAT and CDR2 FQNNGV. Trimming stripped 5 bases from V and 4 bases from J, with 12 bases between. The length of the CDR3 is 15 residues.

This clonotype occurred a few times. The rearrangement links TRBV2 to TRBJ2-7; D is unresolved. This CDR3 is built from 13 residues. Trimming removed 2 bases from V and 4 bases from J, with 9 bases in between. Germline CDR1 and CDR2: SNHLY and FYNNEI. CDR3 loop: CASSEIYRYEQYF. The CDR3 region has the DNA TGTGCCAGCAGTGAAATTTACCGATACGAGCAGTACTTC.

This clonotype was seen a few times. This chain connects TRBV12-3 or TRBV12-4 to TRBJ2-6; 8 bases fit TRBD2. The ends lost 5 bases at V and 4 bases at J; junction bases unmatched: 7. This CDR3 spans 16 amino acids. DNA of the CDR3: TGTGCCAGCAGTCCCCGGGAGGGCTGGGGGGCCAACGTCCTGACTTTC. Translated: CASSPREGWGANVLTF.

This clonotype has only a few counts. The V and J genes are TRBV4-1 and TRBJ1-5; 7 bases align to TRBD1. After removal of 1 base from V and 1 base from J, the junction contained 10 bases not matched to a gene. The CDR3 totals 18 residues. Germline CDR1 reads MGHRA; CDR2 reads YSYEKL. The CDR3 DNA reads as TGCGCCAGCAGCCAAGGGACAGGTGGGATCTTAAGCAATCAGCCCCAGCATTTT. Translated: CASSQGTGGILSNQPQHF.

The table lists this clonotype with many counts. J is TRBJ2-7 and V is TRBV6-6, with D possibly TRBD2 on 6 matching bases. Germline loops: CDR1 MNHNY, CDR2 SVGAGI (reference sequence). This CDR3 region has 14 residues. V lost 7 bases and J 1 base, leaving 14 bases between the germline ends. CDR3 DNA: TGTGCCAGCACCCTTTCTGGAGGGTCCTACGAGCAGTACTTC. Its translation is CASTLSGGSYEQYF.

Comment on this clonotype: At one end, the junction sequence differs from germline, possibly due to a read error. This chain uses TRBV27 with TRBJ1-5; D uncertain. This CDR3 is 14 amino acids long. Germline V lookup: CDR1 MNHEY, CDR2 SMNVEV (reference sequence). The CDR3 DNA reads TGTGCTAGCAGTTTAGGAGATAGCAATCAGCCCCAGCATTTT. It encodes CASSLGDSNQPQHF.

This clonotype was seen ten or more times. The chain employs TRBV25-1 and TRBJ1-1, with D possibly TRBD1 on 6 matching bases. The CDR3 length is 13 residues. The V end was cut by 3 bases, the J end by 5 bases, with 10 bases between. Per germline, CDR1 MGHDK and CDR2 SYGVNS. CDR3 protein: CASSEQGTTEAFF. CDR3 DNA: TGTGCCAGCAGTGAGCAGGGGACGACTGAAGCTTTCTTT.

This clonotype has ten or more counts. The chain uses TRBV7-9 and TRBJ2-5; maybe TRBD1 (6 bases). This CDR3 comprises 16 residues. V lost 3 bases and J lost 4, with 18 bases in between. Germline assignment: CDR1 SEHNR and CDR2 FQNEAQ (reference sequence). The CDR3: CASSFRPALGAETQYF. The CDR3 bases are TGTGCCAGCAGCTTTCGGCCGGCCTTGGGGGCAGAGACCCAGTACTTC. The full variable domain, in which reference TRBV7-9 and TRBJ2-5 provide the parts outside the CDR3, is DTGVSQNPRHKITKRGQNVTFRCDPISEHNRLYWYRQTLGQGPEFLTYFQNEAQLEKSRLLSDRFSAERPKGSFSTLEIQRTEQGDSAMYLCASSFRPALGAETQYFGPGTRLLVL.

The chain uses TRBV5-1 and TRBJ1-2; D ambiguous. The V gene lost 0 bases and the J gene lost 5 bases, with 8 bases spanning the gap. Germline CDR1 SGHRS, CDR2 YFSETQ. The CDR3 contains 13 residues. CDR3 loop: CASSLGLPYGYTF. The CDR3 bases are TGCGCCAGCAGCTTGGGACTTCCTTATGGCTACACCTTC.

The chain uses TRBV7-2 and TRBJ1-3, with D hard to call. CDR1 and CDR2 from the germline V gene are SGHTA and FQGNSA. The CDR3 is 17 residues long. The V end was cut by 2 bases, the J end by 0 bases, with 14 bases between. The CDR3 region is CASSLSSDSGSGNTIYF. CDR3 coding DNA: TGTGCCAGCAGCTTAAGTTCTGACTCCGGCTCTGGAAACACCATATATTTT.

At least ten counts were recorded for this clonotype. This chain uses TRBV11-2 with TRBJ2-3; D gene ambiguous. Trimming removed 1 base from V and 5 bases from J, with 4 bases in between. The CDR3 extends over 12 amino acids. Looked up from germline, CDR1 is SGHAT and CDR2 is FQNNGV. CDR3 coding DNA: TGTGCCAGCAGCTTAGGTCAAGATACGCAGTATTTT. This codes for CASSLGQDTQYF.

The CDR3 nucleotides are TGTGCCAGCAGTGAATTCACTAGCGGGACGAGGGAGACAGATACGCAGTATTTT. Translating gives CASSEFTSGTRETDTQYF. The gene calls are TRBV25-1 and TRBJ2-3; 10 nucleotides agree with TRBD2. CDR1 is MGHDK, CDR2 SYGVNS, per germline. The J segment lost 3 bases and the V segment lost 1 base, leaving 10 bases of the junction unmatched. CDR3 length: 18 amino acids.